This T cell receptor beta chain came from a study of monozygotic twins with inflammatory bowel disease (dated by TCRdb to the late 2010s). About the investigation overall: The full study comprised around 28 monozygotic twin pairs: nine German pairs (four IBD-concordant, five IBD-discordant) and 19 IBD-discordant Danish pairs. Within discordant pairs, disease-associated traits were sought mainly by comparing IBD patients with their genetically identical healthy co-twins. Each individual had, on average, about 151 000 unique TCRalpha sequences and 181 000 unique TCRbeta sequences available for analysis.

General study outcomes and caveats: Concordant and discordant twins showed no difference in repertoire similarity, possibly because of limited statistical power. Different T cell subtypes could not be distinguished in the analysis. Measured by the inverse Simpson index, TCRbeta repertoire diversity was lower in IBD patients than in their healthy co-twins. Differing immunosuppressive treatments among patients may have added background noise and inter-individual variability to the repertoires. Compared with healthy twins, IBD patients had fewer clonotypes in common with other individuals, a difference most pronounced in patients showing signs of disease activity. The results gave no support for a single strong signal or clonotype linked to IBD.

CDR1 is given as SNHLY and CDR2 as FYNNEI, both from the germline V gene. Measured from the cysteine to the phenylalanine, the CDR3 is 14 residues long. DNA was not recorded. Details on this clonotype: Its antigen has not been determined.

A roughly 2.4 ml peripheral blood sample was drawn into PAXgene tubes per donor and stored at -80°C. Total RNA was isolated from whole blood with the PAXgene blood miRNA kit on an automated QIAcube, without T cell sorting. Peripheral blood from monozygotic twin pairs who were concordant or discordant for inflammatory bowel disease underwent deep TCRalpha and TCRbeta repertoire profiling using unique molecular barcoding. Smoking habits were recorded for all twin pairs, with individuals classified as current, former or never smokers. The library was prepared using 5' RACE. For each TCR library, 3,000 to 3,500 ng of total RNA was used. For each sample, cDNA was synthesized in eight separate reactions using SMARTScribe reverse transcriptase. During cDNA synthesis, template switching was used to introduce unique molecular identifiers that contained a 6-nucleotide sample barcode. Two nested PCRs of 16 and 9 cycles amplified the TCRalpha and TCRbeta cDNA, and bead purification followed each PCR. Before amplification, the cDNA was both treated with uracil DNA-glycosylase and purified with the QIAquick PCR purification kit. The second PCR was the step at which Illumina TruSeq-compatible adapters and sample-specific barcodes were added. TapeStation and Qubit were used to check library quality and concentration, and about 5.2 ng of each library went into the pool. The pooled libraries were sequenced with 2 x 100 bp reads and custom sequencing primers on an Illumina HiSeq2500 single-index Rapid Run. The published analysis was carried out like this. MiGEC version 1.2.6 was used for UMI-based consensus assembly to correct PCR and sequencing errors. V(D)J alignment, clonotype assembly and CDR3 extraction were performed with MiXCR version 2.1.1. Gene usage, clonotype sharing and MAIT/NKT TCR abundance were normalised by analysing the top 1000, 10 000 and 20 000 clonotypes per sample. After downsampling to 27 000 UMIs, diversity was calculated as the inverse Simpson index using the vegan R package. Paired Mann-Whitney U tests on discordant twin pairs were used, with Benjamini-Hochberg multiple-testing correction. Once TCRdb had reprocessed the reads, it stored one entry per CDR3 protein sequence and supplied no DNA. These V and J calls rely on TCRdb rather than the paper's analysis. The sample table holds around 230,000 distinct CDR3 sequences. The ten biggest clones cover around 1.5% of the sample.

The sequence was collected from a human donor with ulcerative colitis or Crohn's disease, or a healthy co-twin of an affected twin (not recorded which). The receptor chain draws on TRBV2 and TRBJ2-7; the D call of TRBD1 rests on TCRdb alone, since no DNA is present to check it. The sample consisted of blood. The CDR3 sequence is CASSSGTGRHEQYF.